The 12 T cell receptor beta chains given below trace back to one sample, sequenced in a study of CD8 T cells in Susac syndrome. Random hexamers served to reverse transcribe roughly 0.5 to 1 ug RNA. TCRdb fed the immunoSEQ multiplex PCR reads into MiXCR, producing one record per CDR3 protein. The data show 120,000 to 150,000 distinct CDR3 sequences, with approximately 93% seen just once and 0.065% to 0.1% held by the top ten. The sequencing input was CD4+ T cells from PBMCs. The receptors shown here come from a human donor in good health.

The rearrangement joins TRBV4-2 to TRBJ2-2, with D tentatively TRBD2 (6 bases). There are 15 residues in the CDR3. V lost 1 base and J lost 3, with 9 bases in between. CDR1 is LGHNA and CDR2 is YNFKEQ in the germline V gene. CDR3 bases: TGTGCCAGCAGCCAAGCGGGAGACCACACCGGGGAGCTGTTTTTT. Translated, it gives CASSQAGDHTGELFF.

The chain uses TRBV29-1 and TRBJ1-1; a weak D match, TRBD1 (5 bases). Trimming took 6 bases from V and 4 from J, leaving 12 bases between them. The germline CDR1 and CDR2 sequences are SQVTM and ANQGSEA. The CDR3 extends over 12 amino acids. CDR3: CSVTRGGTEAFF. CDR3 coding DNA: TGCAGCGTCACTCGGGGGGGCACTGAAGCTTTCTTT.

The V gene is TRBV20-1, the J gene TRBJ2-5; D perhaps matches TRBD2 (5 bases). V gave up 6 bases and J gave up 1 base, with 12 bases separating them. This CDR3 has 13 amino acids. Germline CDR1 and CDR2: DFQATT and SNEGSKA (reference sequence). The CDR3 loop is CSAPERFQETQYF. The CDR3 region has the DNA TGCAGTGCCCCCGAGCGGTTCCAAGAGACCCAGTACTTC.

The rearrangement joins TRBV6-5 to TRBJ1-4, with D possibly TRBD1 on 5 matching bases. The CDR3 contains 15 residues. CDR1 is MNHEY, CDR2 SVGAGI, per germline. V lost 0 bases and J 8 bases, leaving 13 bases between the germline ends. The CDR3 is CASSYSEGGEEKLFF. Here the CDR3 DNA reads TGTGCCAGCAGTTACTCGGAGGGAGGGGAAGAAAAACTGTTTTTT.

V usage is TRBV20-1 and J usage is TRBJ2-3; D perhaps matches TRBD2 (6 bases). The CDR3 totals 14 residues. Germline values: CDR1 DFQATT, CDR2 SNEGSKA (reference sequence). V was clipped by 3 bases and J by 1 base, with 11 bases between them. The chain's CDR3 is CSARFPGGTDTQYF. The CDR3 coding sequence is TGCAGTGCTAGGTTCCCGGGGGGCACAGATACGCAGTATTTT.

This chain joins TRBV11-2 and TRBJ1-1; no reliable D call. Germline V gene data show CDR1 as SGHAT and CDR2 as FQNNGV. V gave up 0 bases and J gave up 1 base, with 6 bases separating them. The length of the CDR3 is 14 residues. The CDR3 DNA follows: TGTGCCAGCAGCTTAGATTGGGAGAACACTGAAGCTTTCTTT. This translates into CASSLDWENTEAFF.

The chain couples TRBV18 to TRBJ2-5, with TRBD2 matching over 7 bases. Trimming removed 3 bases from V and 3 bases from J; junction bases left unmatched: 4. The CDR3 is 14 amino acids. In germline, CDR1 is KGHSH, CDR2 LQKENI. This CDR3 is CASSPRLAEETQYF. CDR3 bases: TGTGCCAGCTCACCTCGACTAGCAGAAGAGACCCAGTACTTC.

This clonotype appeared a single time. The chain combines TRBV19 with TRBJ2-1; D gene uncertain. Deletions cut 5 bases from V and 0 bases from J, with 17 bases between. Germline lookup yields CDR1 LNHDA and CDR2 SQIVND (reference sequence). The CDR3 runs to 17 residues. CDR3 amino acids: CASSVQSTLSSYNEQFF. DNA for the CDR3: TGTGCCAGTAGTGTCCAATCGACACTAAGCTCCTACAATGAGCAGTTCTTC.

As DNA, the CDR3 is TGTGCCAGCAGCGTAGACTGGCGTTTCGGCGAGCAGTACTTC. Its translation: CASSVDWRFGEQYF. V usage is TRBV9 and J usage is TRBJ2-7; D is uncertain. V lost 0 bases and J 6 bases, leaving 13 bases between the germline ends. CDR1 and CDR2 (germline): SGDLS, YYNGEE. The CDR3 length is 14 residues.

The rearrangement uses TRBV7-9 and TRBJ1-3; TRBD1 is a possible D gene (5 bases). The CDR3 is made up of 15 amino acids. The V gene lost 0 bases and the J gene lost 4 bases, with 10 bases spanning the gap. Germline V CDR1 and CDR2: SEHNR, FQNEAQ (reference sequence). CDR3 nucleotide sequence: TGTGCCAGCAGCTTAGCAGCAGGGACCGGAAACACCATATATTTT. Residues: CASSLAAGTGNTIYF.

The chain is built from TRBV28 and TRBJ2-4; TRBD2 might be the D (6 bases). This CDR3 is built from 15 residues. The V end lost 7 bases, the J end lost 1 base, and 14 bases lay between the germline ends. Germline V lookup: CDR1 MDHEN, CDR2 SYDVKM. The CDR3 loop reads CASTWGGRAKNIQYF. CDR3 nucleotides: TGTGCCAGCACCTGGGGAGGTCGGGCCAAAAACATTCAGTACTTC.

The V and J genes are TRBV18 and TRBJ1-1, with D hard to call. In germline, CDR1 is KGHSH, CDR2 LQKENI. Between the trimmed V and J ends, which lost 4 bases and 2 bases, there was a span of 8 bases. The CDR3 totals 13 residues. CDR3 loop: CASSRARNTEAFF. The DNA for the CDR3 is TGTGCCAGCTCACGGGCGAGAAACACTGAAGCTTTCTTT.